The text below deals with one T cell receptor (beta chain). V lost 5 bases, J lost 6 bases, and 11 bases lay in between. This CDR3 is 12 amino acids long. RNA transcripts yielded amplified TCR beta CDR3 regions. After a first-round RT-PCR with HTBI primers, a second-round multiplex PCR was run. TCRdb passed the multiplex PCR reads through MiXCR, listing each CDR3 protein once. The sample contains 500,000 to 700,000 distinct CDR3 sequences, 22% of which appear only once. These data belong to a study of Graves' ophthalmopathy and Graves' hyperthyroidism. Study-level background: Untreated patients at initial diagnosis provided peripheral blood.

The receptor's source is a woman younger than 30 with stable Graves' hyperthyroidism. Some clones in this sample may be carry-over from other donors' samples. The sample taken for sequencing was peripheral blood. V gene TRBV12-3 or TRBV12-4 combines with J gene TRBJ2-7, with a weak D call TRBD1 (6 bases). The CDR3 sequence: CASSTTGIEQYF. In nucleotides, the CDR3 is TGTGCCAGCAGTACCACAGGGATCGAGCAGTACTTC.